This T cell receptor beta chain was recovered during a study of blood T cell repertoires in COVID-19. Seattle patients were enrolled while actively infected and followed longitudinally. Trimming left V 3 bases short and J 1 base short, with 6 bases between. The CDR3 is 13 residues long. Germline lookup yields CDR1 SGDLS and CDR2 YYNGEE. TCRdb's copy holds only in-frame clones and misses some; the assay was immunoSEQ multiplex PCR. The table has 350,000 or so clones, about 89% seen once. The TCR comes from a woman younger than 45 with COVID-19, enrolled during active disease. Material: peripheral blood. The gene calls are TRBV9 and TRBJ2-3; D call uncertain. This CDR3 is CASSASGTDTQYF. The CDR3 nucleotides are TGTGCCAGCAGCGCCTCGGGCACAGATACGCAGTATTTT. Combining the CDR3 with reference TRBV9 and TRBJ2-3 gives the whole variable domain DSGVTQTPKHLITATGQRVTLRCSPRSGDLSVYWYQQSLDQGLQFLIQYYNGEERAKGNILERFSAQQFPDLHSELNLSSLELGDSALYFCASSASGTDTQYFGPGTRLTVL.